The entry below describes one T cell receptor beta chain. The record originates from a study of sequential checkpoint blockade in melanoma. Study at large: After both sequences, patients received maintenance nivolumab.

This sample's treatment: randomized to nivolumab then ipilimumab (arm A) or the reverse (arm B). DNA-damaging chemotherapy had not been given to any patient beforehand. Method: immunoSEQ multiplex PCR; TCRdb's copy keeps in-frame clones and lacks some. In the table there are roughly 9,300 clones, approximately 76% of which are singletons. Per the germline V gene, CDR1 is GTSNPN and CDR2 is SVGIG (reference sequence). V lost 8 bases and J lost 4, with 11 bases in between. The CDR3 is 11 amino acids. The specimen comprised CD8+ T cells sorted from blood (inferred from file names), sampled from a patient given nivolumab and ipilimumab in sequence. The J gene is TRBJ1-1, the V gene TRBV30; D is uncertain. The source is a human donor with melanoma. The CDR3 is CAVGRSTEAFF. The CDR3 region has the DNA TGTGCCGTGGGGAGGAGCACTGAAGCTTTCTTT.